These 4 T cell receptor beta chains were all obtained from the same sample, sequenced in a study of spatial heterogeneity in lung cancer. Study findings and constraints: Tracking of tumor mutation counts was seen in expanded intratumoral alpha and beta TCR counts.

The sample's time point: sample taken at primary tumor resection. TCRdb independently ran MiXCR on the 5' RACE reads; one entry per CDR3 protein. The table shows 12,000 to 15,000 distinct CDR3 sequences, with 4% to 5% occurring only once. These receptors lack a known antigen. The sequenced sample was lung tumor tissue, obtained at surgery. The receptors come from a female donor with early-stage non-small cell lung cancer.

This clonotype was seen at least ten times. This chain connects TRBV20-1 to TRBJ2-1; 10 bases fit TRBD1. CDR1 and CDR2 (germline): DFQATT, SNEGSKA (reference sequence). CDR3 length: 13 amino acids. The CDR3 coding sequence is TGCAGGGTACCGGGACAGGGGAACAATGAGCAGTTCTTC. Translation: CRVPGQGNNEQFF.

This clonotype qualifies as large. The rearrangement joins TRBV12-3 or TRBV12-4 to TRBJ2-3; the D gene is possibly TRBD2 (6 bases). The CDR3 totals 18 residues. Trimming removed 4 bases from V and 2 bases from J, with 22 bases in between. CDR3 residues: CASSSPAYSGLFTDTQYF. Written as DNA, the CDR3 is TGTGCCAGCAGTTCCCCCGCCTATTCGGGACTCTTCACAGATACGCAGTATTTT.

This clonotype was seen repeatedly, ten times or more. The gene calls are TRBV5-5 and TRBJ1-1; D is possibly TRBD1 (6 bases). Germline V CDR1 and CDR2: SGHKS, YYEKEE (reference sequence). V was clipped by 0 bases and J by 8 bases, with 20 bases between them. The CDR3 contains 16 residues. In DNA form, the CDR3 reads TGTGCCAGCAGCTTGGCGATCGGGACAAAGGGTTGGGAAGCTTTCTTT. Protein product: CASSLAIGTKGWEAFF.

This clonotype was detected many times. The chain recombines TRBV14 with TRBJ1-1, with TRBD1 matching 8 bases. CDR3 length equals 14 residues. The V and J ends lost 6 bases and 4 bases, in that order; junction bases with no gene match: 7. Germline loops: CDR1 SGHDN, CDR2 FVKESK. The CDR3 is CASSRQGLGTEAFF. The CDR3 DNA follows: TGTGCCAGCAGTCGACAGGGGTTGGGCACTGAAGCTTTCTTT.